The rows below give T cell receptor beta chains drawn from one sample of a study of cytomegalovirus exposure and HLA in healthy donors. Sequenced by immunoSEQ multiplex PCR; TCRdb stores in-frame clones only, minus some. This table holds 150,000 or so clones, roughly 75% found once. Source material: PBMCs. These receptors came from a woman between 40 and 55 years old in good health and CMV-seropositive. Both conserved end residues are part of each CDR3. Each record gives: J gene, D gene, V gene, clone size, CDR3 protein, CDR3 DNA. D genes are given only for firm matches. A clone size is listed for some rows: how often the clone was seen (once, few, many), or a class if it is expanded.

J: TRBJ2-1; D: TRBD2; V: TRBV5-1; size: NA; CDR3: CASRKTSEYNEQFF; DNA: TGCGCCAGCAGGAAGACTAGCGAGTACAATGAGCAGTTCTTC
J: TRBJ2-7; D: NA; V: TRBV11-2; size: NA; CDR3: CASSLDRGGAKQYF; DNA: TGTGCCAGCAGCTTAGATCGTGGGGGGGCGAAGCAGTACTTC
J: TRBJ2-7; D: NA; V: TRBV19; size: NA; CDR3: CASSTTTGSYEQYF; DNA: TGTGCCAGTAGTACCACGACAGGTTCCTACGAGCAGTACTTC
J: TRBJ2-3; D: TRBD1; V: TRBV27; size: once; CDR3: CASSLGQVTDTQYF; DNA: TGTGCCAGCAGTTTGGGACAGGTCACAGATACGCAGTATTTT
J: TRBJ1-1; D: NA; V: TRBV5-1; size: few; CDR3: CASSLLYQGQDTEAFF; DNA: TGCGCCAGCAGCTTGCTTTACCAGGGGCAGGACACTGAAGCTTTCTTT
J: TRBJ2-3; D: NA; V: TRBV13; size: once; CDR3: CASSLAGWLITDTQYF; DNA: TGTGCCAGCAGCTTGGCAGGGTGGCTAATCACAGATACGCAGTATTTT
J: TRBJ2-7; D: NA; V: TRBV5-4; size: NA; CDR3: CASSFGTRSYEQYF; DNA: TGTGCCAGCAGCTTTGGGACTCGCTCCTACGAGCAGTACTTC
J: TRBJ2-2; D: NA; V: TRBV7-3; size: NA; CDR3: CASSLARLDNTGELFF; DNA: TGTGCCAGCAGCTTAGCCCGACTAGATAACACCGGGGAGCTGTTTTTT
J: TRBJ2-3; D: TRBD2; V: TRBV19; size: NA; CDR3: CASSIARTSGSTDTQYF; DNA: TGTGCCAGTAGTATAGCAAGGACTAGCGGGAGCACAGATACGCAGTATTTT
J: TRBJ1-1; D: NA; V: TRBV7-2; size: NA; CDR3: CASSIVPGDTEAFF; DNA: TGTGCCAGCAGCATAGTACCGGGTGACACTGAAGCTTTCTTT
J: TRBJ2-7; D: NA; V: TRBV7-2; size: NA; CDR3: CASSITGTTFYEQYF; DNA: TGTGCCAGCAGCATCACCGGGACAACCTTCTACGAGCAGTACTTC
J: TRBJ2-1; D: TRBD2; V: TRBV11-2; size: once; CDR3: CASRSTRLAVNNEQFF; DNA: TGTGCCAGCAGATCGACGAGGCTAGCGGTAAACAATGAGCAGTTCTTC
J: TRBJ2-7; D: NA; V: TRBV5-8; size: NA; CDR3: CASSSPGTLTYEQYF; DNA: TGTGCCAGCAGCTCTCCCGGGACTCTAACCTACGAGCAGTACTTC
J: TRBJ2-6; D: NA; V: TRBV25-1; size: NA; CDR3: CASSDGVRSGGANVLTF; DNA: TGTGCCAGCAGTGACGGGGTACGATCCGGTGGGGCCAACGTCCTGACTTTC
J: TRBJ2-3; D: NA; V: TRBV28; size: once; CDR3: CASSPTPGGLDTQYF; DNA: TGTGCCAGCAGTCCCACGCCCGGGGGACTAGATACGCAGTATTTT
J: TRBJ1-4; D: NA; V: TRBV19; size: NA; CDR3: CASRGTSTNEKLFF; DNA: TGTGCCAGTAGAGGGACTTCAACTAATGAAAAACTGTTTTTT
J: TRBJ2-3; D: TRBD1; V: TRBV29-1; size: few; CDR3: CSDHDRGVTDTQYF; DNA: TGCAGCGACCACGACAGGGGTGTCACAGATACGCAGTATTTT
J: TRBJ2-1; D: TRBD2; V: TRBV5-1; size: NA; CDR3: CASSSGLAGLSYNEQFF; DNA: TGCGCCAGCAGCTCGGGACTAGCGGGACTCTCCTACAATGAGCAGTTCTTC
J: TRBJ1-1; D: TRBD1; V: TRBV30; size: NA; CDR3: CASHRGTEAFF; DNA: TGTGCCTCCCACAGGGGTACTGAAGCTTTCTTT
J: TRBJ1-2; D: TRBD1; V: TRBV10-3; size: NA; CDR3: CAISGGQGADGYTF; DNA: TGTGCCATCAGTGGTGGACAGGGGGCGGACGGCTACACCTTC
J: TRBJ2-7; D: NA; V: TRBV2; size: NA; CDR3: CASKGEDYEQYF; DNA: TGTGCCAGCAAGGGGGAAGACTACGAGCAGTACTTC
J: TRBJ2-7; D: NA; V: TRBV6-1; size: NA; CDR3: CASSPENSYEQYF; DNA: TGTGCCAGCAGCCCCGAGAACTCCTACGAGCAGTACTTC
J: TRBJ1-2; D: NA; V: TRBV7-8; size: NA; CDR3: CASSLQGDYYGYTF; DNA: TGTGCCAGCAGCTTACAGGGCGATTACTATGGCTACACCTTC
J: TRBJ2-7; D: NA; V: TRBV27; size: NA; CDR3: CASSSQTGTEQYF; DNA: TGTGCCAGCAGTTCACAAACAGGGACCGAGCAGTACTTC
J: TRBJ2-7; D: TRBD1; V: TRBV6-1; size: NA; CDR3: CASSGGTGGPRGEQYF; DNA: TGTGCCAGCAGTGGGGGGACAGGGGGCCCCCGGGGCGAGCAGTACTTC
J: TRBJ2-1; D: TRBD1; V: TRBV2; size: few; CDR3: CASSELWAGTGSDEQFF; DNA: TGTGCCAGCAGTGAACTGTGGGCCGGGACAGGGTCTGATGAGCAGTTCTTC
J: TRBJ2-7; D: NA; V: TRBV11-2; size: NA; CDR3: CASSFIHEQYF; DNA: TGTGCCAGCAGCTTTATCCACGAGCAGTACTTC
J: TRBJ1-4; D: NA; V: TRBV4-1; size: NA; CDR3: CASSQPDRPMNEKLFF; DNA: TGCGCCAGCAGCCAACCTGACAGGCCCATGAATGAAAAACTGTTTTTT
J: TRBJ1-5; D: NA; V: TRBV28; size: NA; CDR3: CASSLSEGGFRNQPQHF; DNA: TGTGCCAGCAGTTTATCGGAAGGGGGTTTTCGCAATCAGCCCCAGCATTTT
J: TRBJ1-1; D: NA; V: TRBV7-9; size: few; CDR3: CASSLEQGIGTEAFF; DNA: TGTGCCAGCAGCTTAGAGCAGGGGATCGGCACTGAAGCTTTCTTT
J: TRBJ2-5; D: NA; V: TRBV7-2; size: NA; CDR3: CASSLGWQGLQETQYF; DNA: TGTGCCAGCAGCTTAGGTTGGCAGGGCCTACAAGAGACCCAGTACTTC
J: TRBJ2-1; D: TRBD2; V: TRBV10-2; size: NA; CDR3: CASSDPPSGRSLSYNEQFF; DNA: TGCGCCAGCAGTGACCCCCCTAGCGGGAGATCTTTATCCTACAATGAGCAGTTCTTC
J: TRBJ2-3; D: TRBD2; V: TRBV9; size: few; CDR3: CASTRGAGGTAADTQYF; DNA: TGTGCCAGCACAAGGGGCGCGGGGGGGACGGCGGCAGATACGCAGTATTTT
J: TRBJ1-2; D: NA; V: TRBV28; size: NA; CDR3: CASSLAGISGYTF; DNA: TGTGCCAGCAGTTTAGCAGGGATCTCTGGCTACACCTTC
J: TRBJ2-3; D: TRBD2; V: TRBV5-5; size: NA; CDR3: CASSVTGGGDTQYF; DNA: TGTGCCAGCAGCGTAACCGGGGGGGGAGATACGCAGTATTTT
J: TRBJ2-7; D: NA; V: TRBV19; size: NA; CDR3: CASSITADTYEQYF; DNA: TGTGCCAGTAGTATTACAGCGGATACCTACGAGCAGTACTTC
J: TRBJ1-2; D: NA; V: TRBV5-1; size: once; CDR3: CASSLMKGIDYGCTF; DNA: TGCGCCAGCAGCTTGATGAAGGGTATTGACTATGGCTGCACCTTC
J: TRBJ2-7; D: NA; V: TRBV6-6; size: NA; CDR3: CASSTTGYEQYF; DNA: TGTGCCAGCAGCACCACAGGGTACGAGCAGTACTTC
J: TRBJ2-2; D: TRBD2; V: TRBV9; size: few; CDR3: CASSAPEAGGPGGELFF; DNA: TGTGCCAGCAGCGCACCGGAAGCGGGAGGGCCGGGCGGGGAGCTGTTTTTT
J: TRBJ2-7; D: TRBD1; V: TRBV2; size: NA; CDR3: CASRQDRSSSYEQYF; DNA: TGTGCCAGCAGACAGGACAGGTCCAGCTCCTACGAGCAGTACTTC
J: TRBJ1-3; D: NA; V: TRBV9; size: NA; CDR3: CASSVEETASGNTIYF; DNA: TGTGCCAGCAGCGTAGAAGAGACAGCCTCTGGAAACACCATATATTTT
J: TRBJ2-7; D: TRBD2; V: TRBV18; size: NA; CDR3: CASSPIAGGPGEQYF; DNA: TGTGCCAGCTCACCAATAGCGGGAGGGCCGGGGGAGCAGTACTTC
J: TRBJ1-1; D: TRBD1; V: TRBV7-9; size: NA; CDR3: CSSSLQGALNTEAFF; DNA: TGTTCCAGCAGCCTACAGGGGGCATTGAACACTGAAGCTTTCTTT
J: TRBJ2-3; D: TRBD2; V: TRBV5-1; size: NA; CDR3: CASSLGTSGYTDTQYF; DNA: TGCGCCAGCAGCTTAGGGACTAGCGGGTACACAGATACGCAGTATTTT
J: TRBJ2-7; D: NA; V: TRBV28; size: NA; CDR3: CASSPPGDGSYEQYF; DNA: TGTGCCAGCAGCCCCCCGGGGGACGGCTCCTACGAGCAGTACTTC
J: TRBJ1-4; D: TRBD1; V: TRBV4-3; size: NA; CDR3: CASSQQQGARGKLFF; DNA: TGCGCCAGCAGCCAGCAACAGGGGGCACGGGGAAAACTGTTTTTT
J: TRBJ1-1; D: NA; V: TRBV14; size: NA; CDR3: CASSHVSLGEAFF; DNA: TGTGCCAGCAGTCACGTAAGTCTCGGTGAAGCTTTCTTT
J: TRBJ1-1; D: TRBD1; V: TRBV7-9; size: NA; CDR3: CASSRGQGAGNTEAFF; DNA: TGTGCCAGCAGCCGGGGACAGGGGGCGGGGAACACTGAAGCTTTCTTT
J: TRBJ2-7; D: TRBD1; V: TRBV28; size: NA; CDR3: CASSFVQGVVEQYF; DNA: TGTGCCAGCAGTTTTGTTCAGGGGGTTGTCGAGCAGTACTTC
J: TRBJ2-2; D: NA; V: TRBV29-1; size: NA; CDR3: CSVAGLANTGELFF; DNA: TGCAGCGTTGCCGGGCTAGCAAACACCGGGGAGCTGTTTTTT
J: TRBJ2-7; D: TRBD1; V: TRBV2; size: NA; CDR3: CASSRDRSTYEQYF; DNA: TGTGCCAGCAGCCGGGACAGGTCCACCTACGAGCAGTACTTC
J: TRBJ2-6; D: TRBD1; V: TRBV5-6; size: NA; CDR3: CASSSTGAGANVLTF; DNA: TGTGCCAGCAGCTCCACAGGGGCTGGGGCCAACGTCCTGACTTTC
J: TRBJ1-2; D: NA; V: TRBV28; size: NA; CDR3: CASIEGQLNYGYTF; DNA: TGTGCCAGCATAGAGGGCCAACTGAACTATGGCTACACCTTC
J: TRBJ2-3; D: NA; V: TRBV25-1; size: few; CDR3: CASSERSTSTDTQYF; DNA: TGTGCCAGCAGTGAACGGAGCACTAGCACAGATACGCAGTATTTT
J: TRBJ1-5; D: NA; V: TRBV19; size: few; CDR3: CASSMQGYSNQPQHF; DNA: TGTGCCAGTAGTATGCAGGGATATAGCAATCAGCCCCAGCATTTT
J: TRBJ1-2; D: NA; V: TRBV2; size: NA; CDR3: CASSEKGHSPYGYTF; DNA: TGTGCCAGCAGCGAAAAGGGACACAGCCCGTATGGCTACACCTTC